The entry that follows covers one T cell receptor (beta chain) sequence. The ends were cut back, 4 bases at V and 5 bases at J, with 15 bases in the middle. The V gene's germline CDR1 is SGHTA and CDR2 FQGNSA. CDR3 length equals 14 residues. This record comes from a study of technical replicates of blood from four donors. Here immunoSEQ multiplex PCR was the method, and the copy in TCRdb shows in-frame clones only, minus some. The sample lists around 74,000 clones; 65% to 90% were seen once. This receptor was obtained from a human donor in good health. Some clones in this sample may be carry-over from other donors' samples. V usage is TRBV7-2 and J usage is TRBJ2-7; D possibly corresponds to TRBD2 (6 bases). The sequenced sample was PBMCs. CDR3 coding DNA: TGTGCCAGCAGCTGGGGCGTTTGGGGGGACGAGCAGTACTTC. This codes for CASSWGVWGDEQYF.